This T cell receptor beta chain was identified during a study of blood T cell repertoires in COVID-19 (dated by TCRdb to 2020 to 2022). About the study as a whole: Samples covering the acute and convalescent phases of COVID-19 were provided by collaborators in the United States, Italy and Spain. The prospective study material was composed of cDNA or gDNA derived from T cells, B-cell-depleted T cells, or PBMCs. Subjects who had been exposed to COVID-19, were actively infected with it, or had recovered from it provided the deeply sampled blood TCRbeta repertoires that made up the dataset. A freely available public database, intended as a resource for researchers studying the immune response to SARS-CoV-2, is where the repertoires were released. The samples were drawn from the first 160 participants of the ongoing ImmuneRACE study and from under 1,500 subjects provided by 6 global collaborators. The sample metadata nearly always contained a de-identified subject ID, COVID-19 status, age in years and sex. HLA class I and class II types, where available, came from metadata supplied by the sample provider rather than from assay-based typing.

What the research found in general, with its limitations: Clinical and demographic metadata were provided uncurated, with the amount varying by source and participant.

The immunoSEQ Assay, a bias-controlled multiplex PCR, was used to amplify TCRbeta CDR3 regions from genomic DNA. For the original study's pipeline: The number of nucleated cells in each sample was estimated by amplification of reference gene primers within the assay. To quantify the absolute abundance of each unique TCRbeta CDR3 rearrangement, sequence reads were collapsed and filtered. For each sample, productive Simpson clonality was calculated as the square root of Simpson's diversity index over productive rearrangements. As stored in TCRdb, this immuneACCESS dataset retains in-frame rearrangements with V and J assigned. A fraction of the clones does not appear; measured against another copy, unresolved V genes explain less than half of the discrepancy, and the remainder lacks a known reason. V and J calls plus clone size are reproduced from that table; the DNA served to infer D and trimming. This sample lists about 200,000 clones; 80% to 90% were detected once. The ten most abundant clones make up about 2.3% of the sample.

V ends up 5 bases short and J 7 bases short, with an unmatched junction base count of 7. Via the germline V gene (reference sequence), CDR1 is MNHEY and CDR2 SMNVEV. The CDR3, from cysteine to phenylalanine, totals 14 residues. The sequence is cut down to CDR3 DNA, 42 bases in frame from base 1. Points on this clone: Its antigen is not yet known. No much larger clonotype is one base removed from it; base qualities were not supplied.

Collaborating institutions collected whole blood in K2EDTA tubes following their own protocols. Collaborator samples were shipped for TCRbeta analysis as frozen whole blood, isolated PBMCs, or DNA extracted from either sample type. The material sequenced was peripheral blood. The chain is made from TRBV27 and TRBJ1-4, with 7 junctional bases fitting TRBD1. The receptor's source is a woman aged 35 to 49 with active or convalescent COVID-19. The base sequence is TGTGCCAGCAGTCCGGACAGGTCGGTTGAAAAACTGTTTTTT. Translated, it reads CASSPDRSVEKLFF.